The rows below give T cell receptor beta chains drawn from one sample of a study of blood T cell repertoires in COVID-19. Sequenced by immunoSEQ multiplex PCR; TCRdb stores in-frame clones only, minus some. The sample carries over 110,000 clones, 88% recorded once. Sequenced material: peripheral blood. Receptors were obtained from a woman aged 45-59 years with acute or convalescent COVID-19. Both conserved end residues are part of each CDR3. A D gene is named only where the DNA matches it firmly. Size values are once, few and many counts, or a class for expanded clones, and some rows have none.

-	TRBV24-1	-	TRBJ1-3	TGTGCCACCAGTGATTTGAAACAGATCTCTGGAAACACCATATATTTT	CATSDLKQISGNTIYF
TRBD2	TRBV9	-	TRBJ2-7	TGTGCCAGCAGCGAGGGACTAGCTGGCTACGAGCAGTACTTC	CASSEGLAGYEQYF
-	TRBV10-3	-	TRBJ2-1	TGTGCCATCAGTGAACAGGGAAGCTCCTACAATGAGCAGTTCTTC	CAISEQGSSYNEQFF
TRBD2	TRBV3-1/TRBV3-2	-	TRBJ2-7	TGTGCCAGCAGCCAAGTAGGTAGCGGGAGCTACGAGCAGTACTTC	CASSQVGSGSYEQYF
TRBD1	TRBV10-3	-	TRBJ1-2	TGTGCCATCGGGACCCGGGACAGCCCTAACTATGGCTACACCTTC	CAIGTRDSPNYGYTF
-	TRBV14	-	TRBJ2-3	TGTGCCAGCAGCACAAGAGTAGGGAGCCGGACAGATACGCAGTATTTT	CASSTRVGSRTDTQYF
-	TRBV7-2	-	TRBJ2-3	TGTGCCAGCAGCCTGGGACACCCGGGGGATACGCAGTATTTT	CASSLGHPGDTQYF
-	TRBV19	-	TRBJ1-4	TGTGCCAGTAGTATAGCGGGGAGTATAGGTGAAAAACTGTTTTTT	CASSIAGSIGEKLFF
-	TRBV5-1	-	TRBJ1-2	TGCGCCAGCAGCTTGGGACAGGTTAACTATGGCTACACCTTC	CASSLGQVNYGYTF
TRBD1	TRBV11-2	-	TRBJ1-1	TGTGCCAGCAGCTTAGCCCTGACAGGGGGCCCTGAAGCTTTCTTT	CASSLALTGGPEAFF
TRBD2	TRBV18	-	TRBJ2-1	TGTGCCAGCTCACCACCGGGCGCGCTAGCGGGGAACAATGAGCAGTTCTTC	CASSPPGALAGNNEQFF
TRBD2	TRBV11-2	-	TRBJ2-3	TGTGCCAGCAGCTTAATTGATGTAGCGGGGGGGAAAGATACGCAGTATTTT	CASSLIDVAGGKDTQYF
-	TRBV2	-	TRBJ2-7	TGTGCCAGCAAAGATTCGGCAGGGTTCGCCTACGAGCAGTACTTC	CASKDSAGFAYEQYF
-	TRBV2	-	TRBJ1-1	TGTGCCAGCAGTCCTTACGAGGCACCCCACACTGAAGCTTTCTTT	CASSPYEAPHTEAFF
TRBD2	TRBV7-8	few	TRBJ2-5	TGTGCCAGCAGCCCGGGACTAGCGGGCTTGTGGTACTTC	CASSPGLAGLWYF
TRBD2	TRBV19	-	TRBJ2-1	TGTGCCAGTAGCGGTTCGGGAGGGAGCTCCTACAATGAGCAGTTCTTC	CASSGSGGSSYNEQFF
-	TRBV3-1/TRBV3-2	-	TRBJ1-5	TGTGCCAGCAGCCCAAGTCAGAATCAGCCCCAGCATTTT	CASSPSQNQPQHF
TRBD1	TRBV15	-	TRBJ2-1	TGTGCCACCAGCAGCCGGGACAGGGGGCTCGATGAGCAGTTCTTC	CATSSRDRGLDEQFF
-	TRBV12-5	-	TRBJ1-5	TGTGCTAGTGCCCCGGGGTTGGGCCAGCCCCAGCATTTT	CASAPGLGQPQHF
-	TRBV21-1	-	TRBJ2-1	TGTGCCGCGGGGGGGAGGCACAATGAGCAGTTCTTC	CAAGGRHNEQFF
TRBD2	TRBV7-3	-	TRBJ2-2	TGTGCCAGCAGGACTAGCGGGAGGGCCGGCGGGGAGCTGTTTTTT	CASRTSGRAGGELFF
-	TRBV5-1	once	TRBJ2-2	TGCGCCAGCAGCCCCCGAGGTCCGAACACCGGGGAGCTGTTTTTT	CASSPRGPNTGELFF
TRBD1	TRBV6-5	-	TRBJ1-1	TGTGCCAGCAGAACGACAGGGGAAGCTTTCTTT	CASRTTGEAFF
TRBD1	TRBV7-6	-	TRBJ2-7	TGTGCCAGCAGCTTAGAGACAGGGAAACAGTACGAGCAGTACTTC	CASSLETGKQYEQYF
-	TRBV7-2	once	TRBJ2-2	TGTGCCAGCAGTTTACAGGCGCTCGCGAACACCGGGGAGCTGTTTTTT	CASSLQALANTGELFF
-	TRBV6-5	-	TRBJ1-1	TGTGCCAGCAGTCCAGGGTACCGGGCTGAAGCTTTCTTT	CASSPGYRAEAFF
TRBD2	TRBV6-6	-	TRBJ2-3	TGTGCCACCCGGACTAGCGGGAGGACAGATACGCAGTATTTT	CATRTSGRTDTQYF
-	TRBV5-4	-	TRBJ2-3	TGTGCCAGCAGCTTGGGAGCTAGCACAGATACGCAGTATTTT	CASSLGASTDTQYF
TRBD1	TRBV24-1	-	TRBJ2-4	TGTGCCACCAGTGATCCGGACAGGGGCTGGGGCATTCAGTACTTC	CATSDPDRGWGIQYF
-	TRBV11-3	-	TRBJ1-1	TGTGCCAGCAGCCCCCGCGGGAGAGGCACTGAAGCTTTCTTT	CASSPRGRGTEAFF
-	TRBV5-4	-	TRBJ2-2	TGTGCCAGCAGCTACTGGTCGAACACCGGGGAGCTGTTTTTT	CASSYWSNTGELFF
-	TRBV11-2	-	TRBJ1-1	TGTGCCAGCAGCTTAGGCCCCCCTGAGGGCGCCGCCACTGAAGCTTTCTTT	CASSLGPPEGAATEAFF
-	TRBV7-3	few	TRBJ2-1	TGTGCCAGCAGCTTAAACAGCAACTTATACAATGAGCAGTTCTTC	CASSLNSNLYNEQFF
TRBD1	TRBV27	-	TRBJ1-5	TGTGCCAGCGCACCTAGGGGGCAGGGTGGCAATCAGCCCCAGCATTTT	CASAPRGQGGNQPQHF
TRBD1	TRBV5-5	-	TRBJ2-5	TGTGCCAGCAGCCTTGGGACAGGGGGAGAGACCCAGTACTTC	CASSLGTGGETQYF
TRBD1	TRBV20-1	-	TRBJ1-4	TGCAGTGCTAGTGAAGGACAGGGAACTAATGAAAAACTGTTTTTT	CSASEGQGTNEKLFF
-	TRBV11-2	-	TRBJ2-2	TGTGCCAGCAGCTTAGATAGGGGGGGCCAGAACACCGGGGAGCTGTTTTTT	CASSLDRGGQNTGELFF
TRBD1	TRBV14	-	TRBJ2-7	TGTGCCAGCAGCCCCCGACAGGGGGGGTACTACGAGCAGTACTTC	CASSPRQGGYYEQYF
TRBD1	TRBV6-6	-	TRBJ1-6	TGTGCCAGCAGTTCGAACGCGGACAGGTTTAATTCACCCCTCCACTTT	CASSSNADRFNSPLHF
-	TRBV7-9	-	TRBJ1-1	TGTGCCAGCAGCTCCTCTACCGCGAACACTGAAGCTTTCTTT	CASSSSTANTEAFF
TRBD2	TRBV19	-	TRBJ2-4	TGTGCCAGTAGCATAGGACTAGCGGGGGCGAACATTCAGTACTTC	CASSIGLAGANIQYF
TRBD1	TRBV29-1	-	TRBJ2-7	TGCAGCGTATCCGGGACAGGGAGCTACGAGCAGTACTTC	CSVSGTGSYEQYF
-	TRBV18	-	TRBJ2-7	TGTGCCAGCTCACCTTCAGGGGGAGGCAACGAGCAGTACTTC	CASSPSGGGNEQYF
TRBD1	TRBV7-8	-	TRBJ1-2	TGTGCCAGCAGTTCGACAGGGACGTGGGGCTACACCTTC	CASSSTGTWGYTF
TRBD1	TRBV3-1/TRBV3-2	-	TRBJ1-4	TGTGCCAGCAGCCAAGATTTGGGACAGGGGAATGAAAAACTGTTTTTT	CASSQDLGQGNEKLFF
-	TRBV5-1	-	TRBJ2-3	TGCGCCAGCAGCTTGGCCGGGACAACATTCGGAGATACGCAGTATTTT	CASSLAGTTFGDTQYF
-	TRBV5-8	-	TRBJ1-3	TGTGCCAGCAGCCATGGACAGCTTGGAAACACCATATATTTT	CASSHGQLGNTIYF
-	TRBV28	-	TRBJ1-5	TGTGCCAGCAGTTTAGATCTAACGTATAGCAATCAGCCCCAGCATTTT	CASSLDLTYSNQPQHF
-	TRBV6-5	-	TRBJ1-2	TGTGCCAGCAGTTATAGTGTCCAGGGGAACTATGGCTACACCTTC	CASSYSVQGNYGYTF
-	TRBV30	-	TRBJ1-2	TGTGCCTGGAGTGTCCGGTCGTACGATGGCTACACCTTC	CAWSVRSYDGYTF
-	TRBV6-4	-	TRBJ1-1	TGTGCCAGCAGTGTACAGGTTAACACTGAAGCTTTCTTT	CASSVQVNTEAFF
-	TRBV10-1	few	TRBJ2-3	TGCGCCAGCAGTGAGTCGAGACAAGGCACAGATACGCAGTATTTT	CASSESRQGTDTQYF
-	TRBV7-9	-	TRBJ2-5	TGTGCCAGCAGCTCCGACAGCTTGCAAGAGACCCAGTACTTC	CASSSDSLQETQYF
-	TRBV9	once	TRBJ2-6	TGTGCCAGCAGCCCCGGCGGGTCGGGGGCCAACGTCCTGACTTTC	CASSPGGSGANVLTF
TRBD1	TRBV7-2	once	TRBJ1-2	TGTGCCAGCAGCTTATCAGGACAGGGGGCGAGCGGCTACACCTTC	CASSLSGQGASGYTF
TRBD1	TRBV6-5	-	TRBJ1-2	TGTGCCAGCAGGCCTGACAGGGATGTTGGCTATGGCTACACCTTC	CASRPDRDVGYGYTF
-	TRBV7-9	-	TRBJ1-6	TGTGCCAGCAGCCCGAGAGGACAGAAAGGCTCACCCCTCCACTTT	CASSPRGQKGSPLHF